Here is one TCR beta chain with its context. Its antigen is not identified. This sample was taken from a study of shared clonotypes between healthy human individuals. The V gene's germline CDR1 is SEHNR and CDR2 FQNEAQ (reference sequence). V shed 6 bases and J 5 bases; nucleotides not matched to a gene: 4. The CDR3 contains 13 residues. Study-level results: The low donor count limited represented genetic and exposure-history diversity.

Data came from immunoSEQ multiplex PCR; TCRdb stores just in-frame clones and leaves some out. The repertoire has about 520,000 clones, 81% of them found once; the top ten carry roughly 13%. This clonotype was obtained from a middle-aged woman in good health. Some clones in this sample may be carry-over from other donors' samples. The chain has TRBV7-9 and TRBJ2-1; 7 bases match TRBD2. The sequenced sample consisted of PBMCs. The CDR3 sequence: CASSTLANNEQFF. In DNA form, the CDR3 reads TGTGCCAGCAGTACACTAGCGAACAATGAGCAGTTCTTC. Supplemented by reference TRBV7-9 and TRBJ2-1, the full variable domain reads DTGVSQNPRHKITKRGQNVTFRCDPISEHNRLYWYRQTLGQGPEFLTYFQNEAQLEKSRLLSDRFSAERPKGSFSTLEIQRTEQGDSAMYLCASSTLANNEQFFGPGTRLTVL.